This T cell receptor (beta chain) was retrieved from a study of OX40 agonist ivuxolimab in advanced cancers. Points on this clone: Its cognate antigen is unknown.

Study-level points and caveats: Dose levels from 0.1 to 3.0 mg/kg saw CD4+ and CD8+ blood T cells expand clonally by week 6.

The CDR3 loop spans 12 amino acids. V gave up 10 bases and J gave up 3 bases, with 12 bases separating them. From germline, CDR1 is ENHRY and CDR2 SYGVKD. Here immunoSEQ multiplex PCR was the method, and the copy in TCRdb shows in-frame clones only, minus some. The sample yields 35,000 to 45,000 clones, roughly nine tenths seen once. This material consisted of CD4+ or CD8+ T cells sorted from blood, taken in a trial of the OX40 agonist ivuxolimab. The receptor was isolated from an adult with an advanced solid tumor such as melanoma, head and neck, liver or kidney cancer. The chain has TRBV10-3 and TRBJ1-2, with D unresolved. The CDR3 sequence: CATGEFDYGYTF. CDR3 coding DNA: TGTGCCACCGGGGAATTTGACTATGGCTACACCTTC.